Listed here are 18 T cell receptor beta chains from one sample, sequenced in a study of spatial heterogeneity in lung cancer. Study conclusions and caveats: It was found that expanded intratumoral alpha and beta TCR counts tracked tumor mutation counts.

In TCRdb, the 5' RACE reads were re-called with MiXCR into one record per CDR3 protein. Among some 10,000 distinct CDR3 sequences listed, around 6.3% were seen once. What these receptors recognize is not known. The time point: sample taken at primary tumor resection. Sequencing was performed on lung tumor tissue, taken at surgery. The receptor set was obtained from a male donor with early-stage non-small cell lung cancer.

This rearrangement joins TRBV4-2 to TRBJ2-5, with unresolved D. The CDR3 has 13 amino acids. V lost 0 bases to trimming and J lost 9 bases, with 11 bases between them. Looked up from germline, CDR1 is LGHNA and CDR2 is YNFKEQ. CDR3 bases: TGTGCCAGCAGCCAAGATTTTTTAGTGCCCCAGTACTTC. This translates into CASSQDFLVPQYF.

This clonotype came up many times. The rearrangement links TRBV11-2 to TRBJ1-2, with D hard to call. Per germline, CDR1 SGHAT and CDR2 FQNNGV. This CDR3 is 14 amino acids long. V shed 10 bases and J shed 4 bases, with 19 bases lying between them. This CDR3 reads CATLNPEASYGYTF. CDR3 sequence (DNA): TGTGCCACCCTAAACCCCGAAGCGTCCTATGGCTACACCTTC. Supplemented by reference TRBV11-2 and TRBJ1-2, the full variable domain reads EAGVAQSPRYKIIEKRQSVAFWCNPISGHATLYWYQQILGQGPKLLIQFQNNGVVDDSQLPKDRFSAERLKGVDSTLKIQPAKLEDSAVYLCATLNPEASYGYTFGSGTRLTVV.

The table lists this clonotype with many counts. The V gene is TRBV19, the J gene TRBJ2-2; D remains ambiguous. The CDR3 has 16 residues. The V end lost 2 bases, the J end lost 0 bases, and 10 bases lay between the germline ends. Germline lookup yields CDR1 LNHDA and CDR2 SQIVND (reference sequence). CDR3 loop: CASSIMGTANTGELFF. DNA for the CDR3: TGTGCCAGTAGTATAATGGGCACCGCGAACACCGGGGAGCTGTTTTTT. Variable domain in full (rest from reference TRBV19 and TRBJ2-2): DGGITQSPKYLFRKEGQNVTLSCEQNLNHDAMYWYRQDPGQGLRLIYYSQIVNDFQKGDIAEGYSVSREKKESFPLTVTSAQKNPTAFYLCASSIMGTANTGELFFGEGSRLTVL.

There are a few counts of this clonotype. This chain joins TRBV24-1 and TRBJ2-1; 12 bases map to TRBD1. Losses at the gene ends were 12 bases for V and 8 bases for J; bases not matched to a gene: 7. The CDR3 runs to 13 residues. Germline lookup yields CDR1 KGHDR and CDR2 SFDVKD. Here the CDR3 reads CASGQGARDEQFF. Here the CDR3 DNA reads TGTGCCTCGGGACAGGGGGCGCGGGATGAGCAGTTCTTC.

Ten or more counts support this clonotype. The J gene is TRBJ1-2, the V gene TRBV7-2, with a weak D call TRBD1 (6 bases). The ends were cut back, 4 bases at V and 2 bases at J, with 11 bases in the middle. There are 14 residues in the CDR3. Germline V gene lookup returns CDR1 SGHTA and CDR2 FQGNSA. The CDR3, as DNA: TGTGCCAGCAGCTCCCGACAGGTCAACTATGGCTACACCTTC. Translating it yields CASSSRQVNYGYTF. Full variable domain (remainder filled in from reference TRBV7-2 and TRBJ1-2): GAGVSQSPSNKVTEKGKDVELRCDPISGHTALYWYRQSLGQGLEFLIYFQGNSAPDKSGLPSDRFSAERTGGSVSTLTIQRTQQEDSAVYLCASSSRQVNYGYTFGSGTRLTVV.

This clonotype showed up just a few times. This chain links TRBV25-1 with TRBJ2-1; no firm D call. Germline V CDR1 and CDR2: MGHDK, SYGVNS. The CDR3 extends over 12 amino acids. Trimming removed 6 bases from V and 4 bases from J, with 7 bases in between. DNA of the CDR3: TGTGCCAGCAGAGGAGATTACAATGAGCAGTTCTTC. Residues: CASRGDYNEQFF.

The sample holds one count of this clonotype. This may arise from a read error, as a much more abundant clone is one base away. This chain connects TRBV11-2 to TRBJ2-5; 15 bases align to TRBD2. Germline V gives CDR1 SGHAT, CDR2 FQNNGV. CDR3 size: 18 residues. CDR3 region: CASSPRTSGGVYQETRYF. DNA for the CDR3: TGTGCCAGCAGTCCCCGGACTAGCGGGGGGGTATACCAAGAGACCCGGTACTTC.

This clonotype was counted ten times or more. This chain connects TRBV4-1 to TRBJ1-1, with D unclear. Germline assignment: CDR1 MGHRA and CDR2 YSYEKL. This CDR3 is built from 15 residues. V was shortened by 2 bases and J by 1 base, with 11 bases between the two germline ends. The CDR3 nucleotides read TGCGCCAGCAGCCAACCGATTTTGGCGAACACTGAAGCTTTCTTT. Translated, it gives CASSQPILANTEAFF.

The table lists this clonotype with many counts. The chain is built from TRBV30 and TRBJ1-6; D remains unclear. V dropped 4 bases and J dropped 7 bases, with 14 bases sitting between them. The CDR3 sequence is 14 residues long. Looked up from germline, CDR1 is GTSNPN and CDR2 is SVGIG (reference sequence). CDR3 residues: CAWIVTGFNSPLHF. The DNA of the CDR3 is TGTGCCTGGATCGTAACTGGGTTCAATTCACCCCTCCACTTT.

This clonotype was counted only a few times. V and J are TRBV5-6 and TRBJ1-2, with 10 bases fitting TRBD1. This CDR3 is 16 amino acids long. In germline, CDR1 is SGHDT, CDR2 YYEEEE. V lost 4 bases and J lost 4; bases outside the gene matches: 10. The CDR3 DNA follows: TGTGCCAGCAGCCTTTCCGGGGACAGGGGTACCTATGGCTACACCTTC. It codes for CASSLSGDRGTYGYTF.

This clonotype showed up many times. In nucleotides, the CDR3 is TGTGCCAGCAGCAGACAAGAGACCCAGTACTTC. This sequence encodes CASSRQETQYF. The gene calls are TRBV5-6 and TRBJ2-5; D is uncertain. Trimming removed 4 bases from V and 2 bases from J, with 3 bases in between. Per the germline V gene, CDR1 is SGHDT and CDR2 is YYEEEE. The CDR3 totals 11 residues. Drawing the rest from reference TRBV5-6 and TRBJ2-5, the complete variable domain is DAGVTQSPTHLIKTRGQQVTLRCSPKSGHDTVSWYQQALGQGPQFIFQYYEEEERQRGNFPDRFSGHQFPNYSSELNVNALLLGDSALYLCASSRQETQYFGPGTRLLVL.

This clonotype was counted only a few times. The chain couples TRBV6-6 to TRBJ1-5; 8 positions match TRBD1. Germline assignment: CDR1 MNHNY and CDR2 SVGAGI (reference sequence). The junction had 11 bases not matched to a gene; V was cut back by 4 bases and J by 0 bases. CDR3 length: 18 residues. The CDR3 loop is CASSLNSQGGNSNQPQHF. In DNA form, the CDR3 reads TGTGCCAGCAGTTTGAATTCACAGGGGGGAAATAGCAATCAGCCCCAGCATTTT.

This clonotype has ten or more counts. The genes are TRBV20-1 and TRBJ1-2; 11 bases align to TRBD1. CDR1 is DFQATT, CDR2 SNEGSKA, per germline (reference sequence). V lost 3 bases and J lost 8; bases outside the gene matches: 11. The CDR3 runs 15 residues. This CDR3 reads CSASQGQGAKEGYTF. The CDR3 nucleotides read TGCAGTGCTAGCCAAGGACAGGGGGCAAAAGAAGGCTACACCTTC.

This clonotype was recorded many times. The chain recombines TRBV7-3 with TRBJ2-6, with TRBD1 matching 8 bases. The CDR3 covers 14 residues. Germline CDR1 reads SGHTA; CDR2 reads FQGTGA. After removal of 5 bases from V and 12 bases from J, the junction contained 9 bases not matched to a gene. The CDR3 reads CASSPGQGPFVLTF. In DNA form, the CDR3 reads TGTGCCAGCAGCCCTGGACAGGGCCCTTTCGTCCTGACTTTC.

Ten or more counts support this clonotype. The V gene is TRBV20-1, the J gene TRBJ2-5, with 13 bases aligning to TRBD2. CDR1 and CDR2 from the germline V gene are DFQATT and SNEGSKA (reference sequence). After removal of 3 bases from V and 2 bases from J, the junction contained 3 bases not matched to a gene. The CDR3 length is 15 residues. CDR3 coding DNA: TGCAGTGCTAGGGGACTAGCGGGACCACAAGAGACCCAGTACTTC. As protein: CSARGLAGPQETQYF.

This clonotype came up a few times. The chain has TRBV5-4 and TRBJ2-5; 8 nucleotides align to TRBD1. The J segment lost 4 bases and the V segment lost 2 bases, leaving 1 base of the junction unmatched. The germline V gene has CDR1 SGHNT and CDR2 YYREEE (reference sequence). The CDR3 runs to 13 residues. CDR3 loop: CASSFGTGETQYF. The CDR3 DNA follows: TGTGCCAGCAGCTTCGGGACAGGAGAGACCCAGTACTTC.

This chain connects TRBV7-2 to TRBJ2-1; D uncertain. Germline V gene data show CDR1 as SGHTA and CDR2 as FQGNSA. CDR3 length: 15 amino acids. V lost 5 bases and J lost 0, with 11 bases in between. The CDR3 nucleotides read TGTGCCAGCAGCCCGGGTGATAGCTCCTACAATGAGCAGTTCTTC. It specifies CASSPGDSSYNEQFF.

This clonotype appeared many times. CDR3 nucleotides: TGCAGACTAGCGGGGGGCTGGGAGACCCAGTACTTC. Amino acids: CRLAGGWETQYF. The chain employs TRBV20-1 and TRBJ2-5, with TRBD2 matching over 12 bases. CDR1 DFQATT and CDR2 SNEGSKA come from the germline V gene (reference sequence). This CDR3 region has 12 residues.